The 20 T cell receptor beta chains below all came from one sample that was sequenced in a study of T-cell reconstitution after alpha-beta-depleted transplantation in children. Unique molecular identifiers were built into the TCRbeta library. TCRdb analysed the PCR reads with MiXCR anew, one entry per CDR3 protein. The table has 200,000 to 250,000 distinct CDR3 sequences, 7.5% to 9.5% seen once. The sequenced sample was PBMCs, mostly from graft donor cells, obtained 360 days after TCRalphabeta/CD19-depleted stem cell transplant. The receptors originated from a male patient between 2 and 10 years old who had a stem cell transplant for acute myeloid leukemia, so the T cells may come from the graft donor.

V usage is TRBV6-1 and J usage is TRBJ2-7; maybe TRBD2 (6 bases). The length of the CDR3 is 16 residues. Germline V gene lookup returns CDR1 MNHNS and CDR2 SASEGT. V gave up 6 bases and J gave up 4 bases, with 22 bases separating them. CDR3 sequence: CASRLKTSFVMYEQYF. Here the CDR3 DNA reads TGTGCCAGCAGACTAAAGACTAGTTTCGTAATGTACGAGCAGTACTTC.

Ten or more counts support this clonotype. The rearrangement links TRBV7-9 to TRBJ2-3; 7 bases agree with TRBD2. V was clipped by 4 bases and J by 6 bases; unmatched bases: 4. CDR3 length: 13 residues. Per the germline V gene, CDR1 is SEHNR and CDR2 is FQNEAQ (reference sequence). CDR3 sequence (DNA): TGTGCCAGCAGCTGGGGACTACTTGATACGCAGTATTTT. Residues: CASSWGLLDTQYF.

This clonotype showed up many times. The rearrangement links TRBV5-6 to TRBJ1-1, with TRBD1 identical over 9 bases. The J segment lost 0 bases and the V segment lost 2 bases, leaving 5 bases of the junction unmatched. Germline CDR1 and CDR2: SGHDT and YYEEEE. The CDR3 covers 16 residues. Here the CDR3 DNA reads TGTGCCAGCAGCTTACCGGGACAGGGCTTGAACACTGAAGCTTTCTTT. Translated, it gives CASSLPGQGLNTEAFF.

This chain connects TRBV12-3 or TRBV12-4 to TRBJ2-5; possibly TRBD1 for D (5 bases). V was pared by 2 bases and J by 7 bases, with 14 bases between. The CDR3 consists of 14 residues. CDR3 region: CASSLRGSPGTQYF. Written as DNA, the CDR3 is TGTGCCAGCAGTTTAAGGGGATCCCCCGGGACCCAGTACTTC.

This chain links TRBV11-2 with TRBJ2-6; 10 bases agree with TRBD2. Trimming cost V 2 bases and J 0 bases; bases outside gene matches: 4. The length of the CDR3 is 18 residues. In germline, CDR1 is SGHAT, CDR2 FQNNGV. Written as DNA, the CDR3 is TGTGCCAGCAGCTTATTTGCTAGCGGGAGCTCTGGGGCCAACGTCCTGACTTTC. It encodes CASSLFASGSSGANVLTF.

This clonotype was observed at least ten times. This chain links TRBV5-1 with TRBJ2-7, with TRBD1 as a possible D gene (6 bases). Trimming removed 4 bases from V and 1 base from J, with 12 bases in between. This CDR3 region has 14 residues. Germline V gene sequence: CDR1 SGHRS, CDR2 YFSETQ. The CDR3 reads CASSNDRLSYEQYF. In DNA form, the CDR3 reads TGCGCCAGCAGCAACGACAGGCTATCCTACGAGCAGTACTTC.

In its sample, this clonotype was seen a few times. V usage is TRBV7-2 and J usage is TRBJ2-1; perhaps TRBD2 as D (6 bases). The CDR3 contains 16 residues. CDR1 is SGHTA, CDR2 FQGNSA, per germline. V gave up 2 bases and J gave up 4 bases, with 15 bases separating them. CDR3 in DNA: TGTGCCAGCAGCTTAATGGCAGATAGCGGATACAATGAGCAGTTCTTC. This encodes CASSLMADSGYNEQFF.

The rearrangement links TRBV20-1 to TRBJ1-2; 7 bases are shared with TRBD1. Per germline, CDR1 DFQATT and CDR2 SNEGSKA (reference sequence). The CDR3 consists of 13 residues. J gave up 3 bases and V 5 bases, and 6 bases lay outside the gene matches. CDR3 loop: CSAETGLDYGYTF. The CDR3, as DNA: TGCAGTGCTGAGACAGGGTTGGACTATGGCTACACCTTC.

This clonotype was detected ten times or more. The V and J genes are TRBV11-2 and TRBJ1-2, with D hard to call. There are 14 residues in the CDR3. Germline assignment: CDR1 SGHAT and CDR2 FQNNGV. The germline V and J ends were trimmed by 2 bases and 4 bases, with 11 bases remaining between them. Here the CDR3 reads CASSLTDGIYGYTF. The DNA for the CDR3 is TGTGCCAGCAGCTTAACCGACGGAATCTATGGCTACACCTTC. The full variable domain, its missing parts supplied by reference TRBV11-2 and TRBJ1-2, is EAGVAQSPRYKIIEKRQSVAFWCNPISGHATLYWYQQILGQGPKLLIQFQNNGVVDDSQLPKDRFSAERLKGVDSTLKIQPAKLEDSAVYLCASSLTDGIYGYTFGSGTRLTVV.

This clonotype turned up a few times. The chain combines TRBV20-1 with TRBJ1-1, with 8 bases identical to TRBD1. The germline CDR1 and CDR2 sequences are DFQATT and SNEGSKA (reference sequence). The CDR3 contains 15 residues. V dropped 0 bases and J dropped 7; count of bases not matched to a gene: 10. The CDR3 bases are TGCAGTGCTAGAGACGCGGACAGGGCAAATAATGAAGCTTTCTTT. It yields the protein CSARDADRANNEAFF.

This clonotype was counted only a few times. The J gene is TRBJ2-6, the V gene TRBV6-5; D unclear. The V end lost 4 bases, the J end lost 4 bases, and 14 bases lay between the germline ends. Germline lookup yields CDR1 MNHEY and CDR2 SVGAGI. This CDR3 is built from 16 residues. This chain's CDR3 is CASSSPPAMGANVLTF. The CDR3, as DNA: TGTGCCAGCAGTTCCCCCCCGGCTATGGGGGCCAACGTCCTGACTTTC.

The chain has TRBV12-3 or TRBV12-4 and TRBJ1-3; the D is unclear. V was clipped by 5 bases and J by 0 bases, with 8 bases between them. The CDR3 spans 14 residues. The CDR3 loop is CASSTWISGNTIYF. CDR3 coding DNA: TGTGCCAGCAGTACCTGGATCTCTGGAAACACCATATATTTT.

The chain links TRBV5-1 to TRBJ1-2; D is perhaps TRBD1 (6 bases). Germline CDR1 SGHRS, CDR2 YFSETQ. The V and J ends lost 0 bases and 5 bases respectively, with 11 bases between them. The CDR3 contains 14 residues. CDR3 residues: CASSLAPGEYGYTF. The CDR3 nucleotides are TGCGCCAGCAGCTTGGCTCCAGGGGAGTATGGCTACACCTTC.

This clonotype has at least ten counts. In nucleotides, the CDR3 is TGTGCCAGCAGGCTACCCGGCCGTGGAGGGGATACGCAGTATTTT. Its translation is CASRLPGRGGDTQYF. The chain links TRBV12-3 or TRBV12-4 to TRBJ2-3; possibly TRBD2 for D (6 bases). V lost 6 bases, J lost 6 bases, and 19 bases lay in between. CDR3 size: 15 residues.

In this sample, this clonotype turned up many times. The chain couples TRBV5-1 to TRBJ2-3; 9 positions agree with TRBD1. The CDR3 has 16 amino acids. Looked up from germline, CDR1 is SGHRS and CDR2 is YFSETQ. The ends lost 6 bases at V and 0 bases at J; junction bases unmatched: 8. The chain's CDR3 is CASNRDRVMSTDTQYF. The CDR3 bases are TGCGCCAGCAACCGGGACAGGGTGATGAGCACAGATACGCAGTATTTT. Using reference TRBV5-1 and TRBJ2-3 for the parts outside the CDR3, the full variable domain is KAGVTQTPRYLIKTRGQQVTLSCSPISGHRSVSWYQQTPGQGLQFLFEYFSETQRNKGNFPGRFSGRQFSNSRSEMNVSTLELGDSALYLCASNRDRVMSTDTQYFGPGTRLTVL.

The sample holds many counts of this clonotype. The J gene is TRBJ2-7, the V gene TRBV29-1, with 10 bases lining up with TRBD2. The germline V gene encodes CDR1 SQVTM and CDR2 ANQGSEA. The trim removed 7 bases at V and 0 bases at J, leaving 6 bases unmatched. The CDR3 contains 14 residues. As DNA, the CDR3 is TGCAGCGCTGGGACTAGCGCGAACTCCTACGAGCAGTACTTC. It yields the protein CSAGTSANSYEQYF.

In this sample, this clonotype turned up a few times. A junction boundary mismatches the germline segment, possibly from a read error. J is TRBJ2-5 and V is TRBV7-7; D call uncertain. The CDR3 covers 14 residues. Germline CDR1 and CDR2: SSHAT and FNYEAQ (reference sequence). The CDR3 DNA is TGTGCTAGCAGCTTAGCTCGCCATCAAGAGACCCAGTACTTC. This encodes CASSLARHQETQYF.

In nucleotides, the CDR3 is TGCGCCAGCAGCTTGGAGGCCCCGACAGGGACCTACGAGCAGTACTTC. Its protein product is CASSLEAPTGTYEQYF. This chain joins TRBV5-1 and TRBJ2-7; TRBD1 matches at 7 bases. CDR3 length: 16 residues. With 0 bases clipped from V and 2 bases from J, the junction kept 8 bases outside the gene matches. CDR1 SGHRS and CDR2 YFSETQ come from the germline V gene.

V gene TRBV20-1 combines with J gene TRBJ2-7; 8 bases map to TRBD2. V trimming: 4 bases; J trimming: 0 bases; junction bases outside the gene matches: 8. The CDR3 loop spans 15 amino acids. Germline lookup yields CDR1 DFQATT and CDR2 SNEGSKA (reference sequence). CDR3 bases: TGCAGTGCTATCGGCGGGAGGTCTAACTCCTACGAGCAGTACTTC. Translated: CSAIGGRSNSYEQYF.

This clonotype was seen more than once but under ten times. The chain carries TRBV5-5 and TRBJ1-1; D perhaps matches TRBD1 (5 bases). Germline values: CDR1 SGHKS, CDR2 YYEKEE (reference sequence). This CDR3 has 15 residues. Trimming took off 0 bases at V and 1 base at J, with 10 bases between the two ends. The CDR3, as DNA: TGTGCCAGCAGCTTGGTTCGGGGCCCGAACACTGAAGCTTTCTTT. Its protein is CASSLVRGPNTEAFF. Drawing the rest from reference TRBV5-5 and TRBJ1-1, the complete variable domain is DAGVTQSPTHLIKTRGQQVTLRCSPISGHKSVSWYQQVLGQGPQFIFQYYEKEERGRGNFPDRFSARQFPNYSSELNVNALLLGDSALYLCASSLVRGPNTEAFFGQGTRLTVV.